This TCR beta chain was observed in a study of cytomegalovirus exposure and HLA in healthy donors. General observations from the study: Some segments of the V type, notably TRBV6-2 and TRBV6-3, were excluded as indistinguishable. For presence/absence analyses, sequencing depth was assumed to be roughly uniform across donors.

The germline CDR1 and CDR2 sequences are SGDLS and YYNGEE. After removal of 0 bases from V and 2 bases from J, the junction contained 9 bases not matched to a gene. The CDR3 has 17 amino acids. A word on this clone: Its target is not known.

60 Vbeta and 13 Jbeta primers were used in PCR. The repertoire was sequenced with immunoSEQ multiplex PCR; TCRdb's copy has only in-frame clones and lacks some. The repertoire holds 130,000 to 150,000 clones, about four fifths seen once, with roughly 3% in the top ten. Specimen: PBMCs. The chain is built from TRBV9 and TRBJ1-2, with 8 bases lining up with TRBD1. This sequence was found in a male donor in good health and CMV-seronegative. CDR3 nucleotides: TGTGCCAGCAGCGTAGATGTCAGGGGGCTTCTAAACTATGGCTACACCTTC. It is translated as CASSVDVRGLLNYGYTF.